Presented here are 21 T cell receptor beta chains from one specimen sequenced in a study of Ad26.COV2.S vaccination and SARS-CoV-2 variants. Repertoires were generated with immunoSEQ multiplex PCR, while TCRdb's copy carries only in-frame clones and drops some. In the table there are some 190,000 clones, around 90% of which are singletons. The sample consisted of peripheral blood, taken after recovery from COVID-19. These receptors were collected from a human donor who had recovered from COVID-19.

The chain joins TRBV5-4 to TRBJ2-7; the D call may be TRBD1 or TRBD2 (5 bases each). V gave up 4 bases and J gave up 11 bases, with 13 bases separating them. Germline-derived CDR1 and CDR2 are SGHNT and YYREEE (reference sequence). The CDR3 totals 11 residues. The CDR3 region has the DNA TGTGCCAGCAGCCTATCCGGGACGGAGTACTTC. Protein: CASSLSGTEYF.

The CDR3 DNA reads TGTGCCAGCAGTTTAGCCGTCACCAGCTCCTACGAGCAGTACTTC. Translating gives CASSLAVTSSYEQYF. This chain joins TRBV28 and TRBJ2-7; D gene uncertain. This CDR3 is built from 15 residues. V lost 2 bases, J lost 0 bases, and 11 bases lay in between. In germline, CDR1 is MDHEN, CDR2 SYDVKM.

The chain couples TRBV6-2 or TRBV6-3 to TRBJ2-1; no definite D call. V was clipped by 2 bases and J by 0 bases, with 11 bases between them. This CDR3 spans 16 amino acids. Germline V gene data show CDR1 as MNHEY and CDR2 as SVGEGT. The CDR3 nucleotides are TGTGCCAGCAGTTACGAAGGTATGCTCTCCTACAATGAGCAGTTCTTC. It encodes CASSYEGMLSYNEQFF.

This rearrangement joins TRBV28 to TRBJ1-2; 9 bases line up with TRBD1. Germline CDR1 reads MDHEN; CDR2 reads SYDVKM. V trimming: 6 bases; J trimming: 5 bases; junction bases outside the gene matches: 4. This CDR3 has 13 amino acids. The CDR3 bases are TGTGCCAGCAGCGAAGACAGGGGGTATGGCTACACCTTC. It is translated as CASSEDRGYGYTF.

The rearrangement uses TRBV29-1 and TRBJ2-7; D might be TRBD1 (6 bases). The V end was cut by 4 bases, the J end by 2 bases, with 9 bases between. This CDR3 is built from 12 residues. CDR1 and CDR2 (germline): SQVTM, ANQGSEA. The CDR3 is CSVGDKAYEQYF. The CDR3 bases are TGCAGCGTTGGGGACAAGGCCTACGAGCAGTACTTC.

The genes are TRBV9 and TRBJ1-3; D is perhaps TRBD1 (5 bases). The V gene's germline CDR1 is SGDLS and CDR2 YYNGEE. This CDR3 has 15 residues. With 6 bases removed from V and 2 bases from J, the gap between germline ends came to 15 bases. The CDR3 DNA sequence: TGTGCCAGCACCGGCGGGGGAGAAGCTGGAAACACCATATATTTT. This codes for CASTGGGEAGNTIYF.

This chain joins TRBV15 and TRBJ2-3; possible D gene TRBD1, 5 bases. The CDR3 loop spans 14 amino acids. Germline CDR1 and CDR2: LNHNV and YYDKDF (reference sequence). V was shortened by 6 bases and J by 1 base, with 11 bases between the two germline ends. CDR3 coding DNA: TGTGCCACCAGAAAGGGGTGGGGCACAGATACGCAGTATTTT. Translating it yields CATRKGWGTDTQYF.

V is TRBV10-3 and J is TRBJ1-5; D not certain. Germline V CDR1 and CDR2: ENHRY, SYGVKD. This CDR3 has 14 amino acids. The V end lost 3 bases, the J end lost 2 bases, and 8 bases lay between the germline ends. In nucleotides, the CDR3 is TGTGCCATCAGTGATTGGCAGGGCAATCAGCCCCAGCATTTT. Its protein product is CAISDWQGNQPQHF.

The chain couples TRBV25-1 to TRBJ2-3, with a tentative D call TRBD2 (5 bases). V was shortened by 3 bases and J by 2 bases, with 9 bases between the two germline ends. The V gene's germline CDR1 is MGHDK and CDR2 SYGVNS. The CDR3 consists of 14 residues. The CDR3 region has the DNA TGTGCCAGCAGTGATGTCGGGGTCACAGATACGCAGTATTTT. It codes for CASSDVGVTDTQYF.

The chain uses TRBV11-2 and TRBJ1-2; a possible D gene is TRBD1 (6 bases). Per germline, CDR1 SGHAT and CDR2 FQNNGV. V was shortened by 5 bases and J by 7 bases, with 20 bases between the two germline ends. This CDR3 contains 15 residues. In DNA form, the CDR3 reads TGTGCCAGCAGCGATTACCGGGACATGAGGCCTGGCTACACCTTC. Translating gives CASSDYRDMRPGYTF.

This clone occurred once. The V call is TRBV29-1, the J call TRBJ2-7, with D possibly being TRBD1 (6 bases). CDR3 length: 16 amino acids. Germline CDR1 is SQVTM and CDR2 is ANQGSEA. V was cut by 2 bases and J by 0 bases, with 17 bases left in between. CDR3 nucleotide sequence: TGCAGCGTTGAAACCCTTCAAACAGGGAACTCCTACGAGCAGTACTTC. Amino acids: CSVETLQTGNSYEQYF.

The J gene is TRBJ2-1, the V gene TRBV7-3; no clear D. Germline CDR1 is SGHTA and CDR2 is FQGTGA. The CDR3 length is 14 residues. V was trimmed by 0 bases and J by 0 bases, leaving 3 bases between them. The CDR3 coding sequence is TGTGCCAGCAGCTTAACCCCCTCCTACAATGAGCAGTTCTTC. The encoded protein is CASSLTPSYNEQFF.

This chain uses TRBV7-8 with TRBJ2-7; no firm D call. The CDR3 loop spans 13 amino acids. V was pared by 5 bases and J by 7 bases, with 15 bases between. In germline, CDR1 is SGHVS, CDR2 FQNEAQ. The CDR3 DNA reads TGTGCCAGCAGCACTCGGTCCCGTTCGGAGCAGTACTTC. The encoded protein is CASSTRSRSEQYF.

The gene calls are TRBV28 and TRBJ2-2; TRBD1 agrees at 7 bases. V shed 7 bases and J 5 bases; nucleotides not matched to a gene: 4. Germline values: CDR1 MDHEN, CDR2 SYDVKM. The CDR3 has 13 residues. CDR3 nucleotide sequence: TGTGCCAGCATTCTACAGGGGACCGGGGAGCTGTTTTTT. It yields the protein CASILQGTGELFF.

J is TRBJ2-5 and V is TRBV20-1; D unclear. The CDR3 consists of 11 residues. The V gene's germline CDR1 is DFQATT and CDR2 SNEGSKA (reference sequence). With 4 bases removed from V and 4 bases from J, the gap between germline ends came to 7 bases. This chain's CDR3 is CSATIGETQYF. CDR3 DNA: TGCAGTGCTACCATTGGAGAGACCCAGTACTTC.

The chain couples TRBV12-3 or TRBV12-4 to TRBJ2-3, with D possibly being TRBD1 (5 bases). The CDR3 runs 13 residues. V was trimmed by 6 bases and J by 1 base, leaving 8 bases between them. CDR3 nucleotide sequence: TGTGCCAGCAGGCTAGGGGGCACAGATACGCAGTATTTT. Translation gives CASRLGGTDTQYF.

The V and J genes are TRBV11-3 and TRBJ2-6; D may be TRBD1 or TRBD2 (6 bases each). V was shortened by 3 bases and J by 2 bases, with 14 bases between the two germline ends. There are 17 residues in the CDR3. Germline V CDR1 and CDR2: SGHNT, YENEEA. The CDR3 nucleotides read TGTGCCAGCAGCTTGGGGGGCAGCGTGACTGGGGCCAACGTCCTGACTTTC. It encodes CASSLGGSVTGANVLTF.

The chain carries TRBV5-1 and TRBJ2-3; D may correspond to TRBD1 or TRBD2 (7 bases each). The germline gives CDR1 SGHRS, CDR2 YFSETQ. The ends were cut back, 4 bases at V and 5 bases at J, with 23 bases in the middle. The CDR3 extends over 17 amino acids. The CDR3 is CASSEFSRGRVGDTQYF. CDR3 nucleotides: TGCGCCAGCAGCGAATTTTCCAGGGGGAGGGTTGGAGATACGCAGTATTTT.

This sequence joins TRBV11-2 and TRBJ2-1; a possible D gene is TRBD2 (5 bases). The V and J ends lost 0 bases and 9 bases respectively, with 15 bases between them. The germline gives CDR1 SGHAT, CDR2 FQNNGV. The CDR3 extends over 15 amino acids. CDR3 amino acids: CASSLEDSHSGEQFF. CDR3 sequence (DNA): TGTGCCAGCAGCTTAGAGGACTCTCACTCGGGTGAGCAGTTCTTC.

This rearrangement joins TRBV28 to TRBJ1-1; unclear D gene. Germline V CDR1 and CDR2: MDHEN, SYDVKM. V was shortened by 1 base and J by 5 bases, with 14 bases between the two germline ends. This CDR3 comprises 15 residues. This chain's CDR3 is CASSLFGQPTTEAFF. The CDR3, as DNA: TGTGCCAGCAGTTTATTCGGGCAGCCTACGACTGAAGCTTTCTTT. Complete variable domain (other parts from reference TRBV28 and TRBJ1-1): DVKVTQSSRYLVKRTGEKVFLECVQDMDHENMFWYRQDPGLGLRLIYFSYDVKMKEKGDIPEGYSVSREKKERFSLILESASTNQTSMYLCASSLFGQPTTEAFFGQGTRLTVV.

This clone appeared a single time. This rearrangement joins TRBV19 to TRBJ1-3; D is unclear. Germline CDR1 and CDR2: LNHDA and SQIVND (reference sequence). The CDR3 totals 14 residues. The V and J ends lost 3 bases and 2 bases respectively, with 8 bases between them. CDR3 loop: CASSMSHTGNTIYF. The CDR3 region has the DNA TGTGCCAGTAGTATGTCCCATACTGGAAACACCATATATTTT.